The 5 T cell receptor beta chains below come from one sample, sequenced in a study of response to subunit inactivated influenza vaccine. TCRdb re-called the RT-PCR reads with MiXCR, one entry per CDR3 protein. The sample includes around 490,000 distinct CDR3 sequences, approximately 7.7% seen only once; the top ten take 10% to 15%. The sequencing here drew on PBMCs from blood, taken about 23 months after vaccination. Every receptor here comes from a man aged 50-75 years who received an inactivated influenza vaccine.

V usage is TRBV7-9 and J usage is TRBJ1-4; D ambiguous. CDR1 SEHNR and CDR2 FQNEAQ come from the germline V gene (reference sequence). V was shortened by 2 bases and J by 10 bases, with 14 bases between the two germline ends. The length of the CDR3 is 14 residues. The CDR3 loop is CASSLSPIVGKLFF. Here the CDR3 DNA reads TGTGCCAGCAGCTTATCCCCCATCGTCGGAAAACTGTTTTTT.

This clonotype has at least ten counts. This chain links TRBV11-2 with TRBJ1-5, with D uncertain. Deletions cut 5 bases from V and 5 bases from J, with 10 bases between. Germline assignment: CDR1 SGHAT and CDR2 FQNNGV. CDR3 length: 13 residues. The CDR3 loop is CASSTAPYQPQHF. CDR3 nucleotide sequence: TGTGCCAGCAGCACAGCCCCATATCAGCCCCAGCATTTT.

This clonotype turned up a few times. V usage is TRBV7-9 and J usage is TRBJ2-1; a possible D gene is TRBD2 (5 bases). Between the trimmed V and J ends, which lost 1 base and 5 bases, there was a span of 12 bases. The CDR3 runs 15 residues. Germline CDR1 is SEHNR and CDR2 is FQNEAQ (reference sequence). DNA for the CDR3: TGTGCCAGCAGCTTAGAGGGAGTCACCAACAATGAGCAGTTCTTC. Translating gives CASSLEGVTNNEQFF.

This clonotype has at least ten counts. The rearrangement joins TRBV5-1 to TRBJ2-7; D gene ambiguous. The ends were cut back, 1 base at V and 5 bases at J, with 10 bases in the middle. The CDR3 is made up of 13 amino acids. Germline V gives CDR1 SGHRS, CDR2 YFSETQ. Written as DNA, the CDR3 is TGCGCCAGCAGCTTGTGGGGTTCCCACGAGCAGTACTTC. Amino acid sequence: CASSLWGSHEQYF. Combining the CDR3 with reference TRBV5-1 and TRBJ2-7 gives the whole variable domain KAGVTQTPRYLIKTRGQQVTLSCSPISGHRSVSWYQQTPGQGLQFLFEYFSETQRNKGNFPGRFSGRQFSNSRSEMNVSTLELGDSALYLCASSLWGSHEQYFGPGTRLTVT.

This clonotype occurred many times. The V gene is TRBV3-1, the J gene TRBJ1-1; D possibly corresponds to TRBD1 (5 bases). The germline V and J ends were trimmed by 0 bases and 2 bases, with 10 bases remaining between them. The CDR3 sequence is 15 residues long. Germline V CDR1 and CDR2: LGHDT, YNNKEL (reference sequence). CDR3 sequence (DNA): TGTGCCAGCAGCCAAGAGTCGACAGCAAACACTGAAGCTTTCTTT. Its protein product is CASSQESTANTEAFF.